Listed below are T cell receptor beta chains from one sample, sequenced in a study of cytomegalovirus exposure and HLA in healthy donors. TCRdb keeps only in-frame clones here, not all; method: immunoSEQ multiplex PCR. Of about 140,000 clones listed, almost 85% are singletons. What was sequenced was PBMCs. The source of these receptors is a woman between 40 and 55 years old in good health and CMV-seronegative. Each CDR3 is given with its conserved first and last residue. A D gene is named only where the DNA matches it firmly. A row's size may be missing; if present it is once, few, many or a size class.

V gene	J gene	clone size	D gene	CDR3 DNA	CDR3 protein
TRBV5-6	TRBJ2-1	.	TRBD2	TGTGCCAGCAGCTTTGAGCTAGCGGGCCCCCGGGATGAGCAGTTCTTC	CASSFELAGPRDEQFF
TRBV9	TRBJ1-1	.	TRBD1	TGTGCCAGCAGCGGTACAGGGGCCAGTACTGAAGCTTTCTTT	CASSGTGASTEAFF
TRBV7-8	TRBJ2-3	few	.	TGTGCCAGCAGCACGCAGGGGCTGACAGATACGCAGTATTTT	CASSTQGLTDTQYF
TRBV5-4	TRBJ2-7	.	.	TGTGCCAGCAGCCAAGGGGGGGTCATCTACGAGCAGTACTTC	CASSQGGVIYEQYF
TRBV6-5	TRBJ2-7	many	.	TGTGCCAGCAGTTACAGGCAGGCCTACGAGCAGTACTTC	CASSYRQAYEQYF
TRBV28	TRBJ2-1	.	.	TGTGCCAGCAGTGGGACTTTAAACTACAATGAGCAGTTCTTC	CASSGTLNYNEQFF
TRBV5-1	TRBJ1-1	.	.	TGCGCCAGCAGCTTCTCGGGGGACACTGAAGCTTTCTTT	CASSFSGDTEAFF
TRBV25-1	TRBJ1-6	once	.	TGTGCCAGCAGTGAACCGGGTTACTATAATTCACCCCTCCACTTT	CASSEPGYYNSPLHF
TRBV4-1	TRBJ1-5	.	.	TGCGCCAGCAGCCAAGATCCACCTATAGGGGGCAATCAGCCCCAGCATTTT	CASSQDPPIGGNQPQHF
TRBV15	TRBJ1-4	.	.	TGTGCCACCAGCAGAGGAATCAGGGTTGACAAACTGTTTTTT	CATSRGIRVDKLFF
TRBV7-2	TRBJ2-1	.	.	TGTGCCAGCAGCTTAGTACAGGCACCATACAATGAGCAGTTCTTC	CASSLVQAPYNEQFF
TRBV19	TRBJ2-1	.	.	TGTGCCAGTATTGGACTACTCGGGAACAATGAGCAGTTCTTC	CASIGLLGNNEQFF
TRBV6-5	TRBJ2-7	.	TRBD1	TGTGCCAGCAGTTACGACAGGGCTCACGAGCAGTACTTC	CASSYDRAHEQYF
TRBV5-4	TRBJ2-7	.	TRBD2	TGTGCCAGCAGCTTGGCGAGCGGGAGGGGGGACGAGCAGTACTTC	CASSLASGRGDEQYF
TRBV6-1	TRBJ2-7	.	.	TGTGCCAGCAGTGAAACTCGGGGATCCGAGCAGTACTTC	CASSETRGSEQYF
TRBV11-2	TRBJ1-3	.	.	TGTGCCAGCAGCTTAGCCCAGGGGCCGGCTGGAAACACCATATATTTT	CASSLAQGPAGNTIYF
TRBV7-9	TRBJ1-1	.	TRBD1	TGTGCCAGCAGCCTACCCGACAGGGAGAACACTGAAGCTTTCTTT	CASSLPDRENTEAFF
TRBV30	TRBJ1-1	.	.	TGTGCCTGGAAGTCAGGGGCTGAAGCTTTCTTT	CAWKSGAEAFF
TRBV29-1	TRBJ2-7	.	.	TGCAGCGTTGATCAGGATTACGAAGGGCAGTACTTC	CSVDQDYEGQYF
TRBV28	TRBJ2-7	few	.	TGTGCCAGCAGTTTTGGCAGGGCCTACGAGCAGTACTTC	CASSFGRAYEQYF
TRBV19	TRBJ1-2	.	.	TGTGCCAGTAATAAGGGCAGGGGCAACTATGGCTACACCTTC	CASNKGRGNYGYTF
TRBV11-3	TRBJ2-7	.	TRBD1	TGTGCCAGCAGCCCTCGACAGGGGTCCTACGAGCAGTACTTC	CASSPRQGSYEQYF
TRBV6-5	TRBJ1-6	once	.	TGTGCCAGCAGTTACAGGGGCTCACCCCTCCACTTT	CASSYRGSPLHF
TRBV2	TRBJ2-4	.	.	TGTGCCAGCAGTATTCAGGGTAACATTCAGTACTTC	CASSIQGNIQYF
TRBV27	TRBJ2-7	.	TRBD2	TGTGCCAGAGAGATTAGCGGGAACTCCTACGAGCAGTACTTC	CAREISGNSYEQYF
TRBV28	TRBJ1-4	.	.	TGTGCCAGCAGCGCCGACAGTGCAACTAATGAAAAACTGTTTTTT	CASSADSATNEKLFF
TRBV10-1	TRBJ2-1	.	TRBD2	TGCGCCAGCAGTCGGACTAGCGGGAGGTGGGGCTCCTACAATGAGCAGTTCTTC	CASSRTSGRWGSYNEQFF